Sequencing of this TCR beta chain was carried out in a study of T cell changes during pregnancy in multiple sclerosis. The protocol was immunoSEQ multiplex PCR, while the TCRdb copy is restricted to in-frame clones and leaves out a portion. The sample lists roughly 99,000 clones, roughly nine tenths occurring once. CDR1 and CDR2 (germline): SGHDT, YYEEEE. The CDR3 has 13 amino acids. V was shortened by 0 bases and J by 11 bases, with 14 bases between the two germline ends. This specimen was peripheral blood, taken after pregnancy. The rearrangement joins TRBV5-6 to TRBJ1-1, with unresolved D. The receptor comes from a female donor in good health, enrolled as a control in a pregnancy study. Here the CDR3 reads CASSLGKLLGAFF. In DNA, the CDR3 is TGTGCCAGCAGCTTGGGCAAGCTACTAGGGGCTTTCTTT.